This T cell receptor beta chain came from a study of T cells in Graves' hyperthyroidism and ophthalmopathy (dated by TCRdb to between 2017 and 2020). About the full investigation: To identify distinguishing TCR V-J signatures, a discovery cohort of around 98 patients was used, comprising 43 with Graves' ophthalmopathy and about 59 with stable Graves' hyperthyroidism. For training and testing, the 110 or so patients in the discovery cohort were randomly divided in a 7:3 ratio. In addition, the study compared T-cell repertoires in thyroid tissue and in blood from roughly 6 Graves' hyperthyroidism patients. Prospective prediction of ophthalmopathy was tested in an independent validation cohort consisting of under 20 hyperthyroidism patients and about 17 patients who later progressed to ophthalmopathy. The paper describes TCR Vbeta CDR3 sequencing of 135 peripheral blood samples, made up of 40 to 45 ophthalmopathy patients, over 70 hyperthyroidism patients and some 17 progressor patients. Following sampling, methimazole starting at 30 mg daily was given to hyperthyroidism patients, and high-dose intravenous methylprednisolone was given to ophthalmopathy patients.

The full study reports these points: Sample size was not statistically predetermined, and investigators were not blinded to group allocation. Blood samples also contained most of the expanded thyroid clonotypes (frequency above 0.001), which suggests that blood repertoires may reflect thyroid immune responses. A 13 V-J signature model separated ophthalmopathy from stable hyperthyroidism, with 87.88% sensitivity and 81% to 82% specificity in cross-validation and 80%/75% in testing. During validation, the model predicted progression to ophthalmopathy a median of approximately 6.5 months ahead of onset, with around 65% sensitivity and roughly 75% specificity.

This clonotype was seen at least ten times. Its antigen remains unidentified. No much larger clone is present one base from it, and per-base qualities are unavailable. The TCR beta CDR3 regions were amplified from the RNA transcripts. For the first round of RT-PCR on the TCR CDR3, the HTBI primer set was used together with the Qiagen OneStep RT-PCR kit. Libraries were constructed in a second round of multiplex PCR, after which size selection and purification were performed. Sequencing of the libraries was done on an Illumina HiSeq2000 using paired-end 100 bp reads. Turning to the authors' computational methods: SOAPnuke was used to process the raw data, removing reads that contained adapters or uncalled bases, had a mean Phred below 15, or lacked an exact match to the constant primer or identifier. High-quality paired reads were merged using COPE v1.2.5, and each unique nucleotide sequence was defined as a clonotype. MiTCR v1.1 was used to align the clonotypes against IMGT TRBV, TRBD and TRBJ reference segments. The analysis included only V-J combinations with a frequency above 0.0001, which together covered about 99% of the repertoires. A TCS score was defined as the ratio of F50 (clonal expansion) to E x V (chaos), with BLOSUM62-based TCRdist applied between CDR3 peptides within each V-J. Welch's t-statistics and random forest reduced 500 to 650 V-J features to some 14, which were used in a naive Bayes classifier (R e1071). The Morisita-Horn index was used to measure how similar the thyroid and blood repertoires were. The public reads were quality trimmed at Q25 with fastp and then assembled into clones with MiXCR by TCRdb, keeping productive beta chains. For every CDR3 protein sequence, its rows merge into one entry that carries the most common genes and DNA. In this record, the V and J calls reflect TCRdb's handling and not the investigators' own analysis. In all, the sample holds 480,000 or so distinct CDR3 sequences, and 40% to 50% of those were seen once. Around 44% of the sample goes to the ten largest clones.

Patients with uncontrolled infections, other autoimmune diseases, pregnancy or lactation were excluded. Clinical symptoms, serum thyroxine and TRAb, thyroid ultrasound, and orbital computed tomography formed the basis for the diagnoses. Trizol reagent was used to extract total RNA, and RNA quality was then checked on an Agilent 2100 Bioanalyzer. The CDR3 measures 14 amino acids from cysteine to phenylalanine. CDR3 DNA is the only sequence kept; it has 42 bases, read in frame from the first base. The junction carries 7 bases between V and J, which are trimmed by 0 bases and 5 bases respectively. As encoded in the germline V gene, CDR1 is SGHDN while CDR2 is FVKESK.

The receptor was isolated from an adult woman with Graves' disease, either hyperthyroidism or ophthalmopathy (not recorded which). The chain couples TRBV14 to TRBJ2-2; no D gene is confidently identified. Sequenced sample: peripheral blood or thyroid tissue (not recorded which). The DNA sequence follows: TGTGCCAGCAGCCAAGAAGTGGCTACCGGGGAGCTGTTTTTT. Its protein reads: CASSQEVATGELFF.